The present entry profiles one T cell receptor beta chain with its context. No antigen is known for it. TCRdb's table, derived via immunoSEQ multiplex PCR, lists solely in-frame clones and lacks some. The sample has over 250,000 clones, 80% to 90% seen once; the top ten hold over 0.95%. Per the germline V gene, CDR1 is SGHVS and CDR2 is FQNEAQ. CDR3 size: 16 residues. V was trimmed by 1 base and J by 1 base, leaving 14 bases between them. The data stem from a study of cytomegalovirus exposure and HLA in healthy donors. In the study overall: The approximately 120 validation repertoires used the same platform as the 666 first-cohort repertoires, a later analysis reported.

Broader study findings: Subsequent analysis of the 100 to 150 validation repertoires found a tendency for first-cohort TCR clusters to co-occur. Overall, approximately 180 TCR beta chains were annotated as cytomegalovirus-associated.

It was the approximately 120-subject validation cohort, separate from the roughly 700-subject first cohort, to which the donors belonged. The sample consisted of PBMCs. The V and J genes are TRBV7-8 and TRBJ2-7; maybe TRBD1 (5 bases). This TCR was recovered from a woman aged 18-29 years in good health and CMV-seronegative. CDR3 region: CASSLGWQGVSYEQYF. The CDR3 DNA sequence: TGTGCCAGCAGCTTAGGTTGGCAGGGTGTATCCTACGAGCAGTACTTC.